The subject of this entry is one T cell receptor beta chain. The data were obtained in a study of blood T cell repertoires in COVID-19. In the original processing: By means of reference gene primer amplification, nucleated cell counts were estimated. Here immunoSEQ multiplex PCR was the method, and the copy in TCRdb shows in-frame clones only, minus some. The V and J calls and clone size come from that table; D and trimming were worked out from the DNA. Counted here are about 370,000 clones, roughly 86% occurring once; the ten biggest clones make up around 9.3%. Enrolment of Seattle patients took place during active infection, and they were followed longitudinally. Germline V gene sequence: CDR1 SGHTA, CDR2 FQGNSA. The CDR3 runs 14 residues. The V end was cut by 1 base, the J end by 10 bases, with 13 bases between.

Material for sequencing was peripheral blood. The rearrangement links TRBV7-2 to TRBJ1-4; D is unclear. The clonotype comes from a woman aged 25 to 39 with COVID-19, enrolled during active disease. This CDR3 is CASSLGERGGKLFF. The CDR3 DNA is TGTGCCAGCAGCTTAGGGGAACGGGGAGGAAAACTGTTTTTT.